What follows are 25 T cell receptor beta chains derived from one specimen sequenced in a study of blood T cell repertoires in COVID-19. The assay was immunoSEQ multiplex PCR, and TCRdb's table has in-frame clones only and misses some. Of 130,000 or so clones in the sample, 75% to 80% were seen once. The sample consisted of peripheral blood. The receptor source for this set is a human donor in a cohort sampled during active COVID-19.

The chain couples TRBV10-2 to TRBJ1-3, with 8 nucleotides matching TRBD1. Trimming removed 8 bases from V and 2 bases from J; junction bases left unmatched: 5. This CDR3 is built from 14 residues. Germline V gene sequence: CDR1 WSHSY, CDR2 SAAADI. CDR3 coding DNA: TGCGCCAGCTCAAGGACAGGGACTGGAAACACCATATATTTT. Encoded protein: CASSRTGTGNTIYF.

The chain uses TRBV6-5 and TRBJ2-7; a possible D gene is TRBD2 (7 bases). The germline gives CDR1 MNHEY, CDR2 SVGAGI. V was cut by 7 bases and J by 2 bases, with 12 bases left in between. CDR3 length: 13 amino acids. The CDR3 here is CASTKGGTYEQYF. The CDR3 nucleotides are TGTGCCAGCACAAAGGGGGGGACCTACGAGCAGTACTTC.

The chain recombines TRBV20-1 with TRBJ1-1; D not certain. The CDR3 loop spans 11 amino acids. Trimming left V 3 bases short and J 3 bases short, with 5 bases between. CDR1 is DFQATT, CDR2 SNEGSKA, per germline (reference sequence). The CDR3 loop reads CSASSYTEAFF. Here the CDR3 DNA reads TGCAGTGCTAGTTCCTACACTGAAGCTTTCTTT.

The chain couples TRBV27 to TRBJ2-3; D ambiguous. Trimming took off 2 bases at V and 2 bases at J, with 11 bases between the two ends. Germline CDR1 MNHEY, CDR2 SMNVEV (reference sequence). This CDR3 is 15 amino acids long. This CDR3 reads CASSLMGTVTDTQYF. The CDR3 DNA reads as TGTGCCAGCAGTTTAATGGGCACGGTCACAGATACGCAGTATTTT.

This chain uses TRBV28 with TRBJ2-7; possibly TRBD2 for D (6 bases). This CDR3 is 15 amino acids long. CDR1 and CDR2 from the germline V gene are MDHEN and SYDVKM. Trimming took off 5 bases at V and 2 bases at J, with 16 bases between the two ends. This CDR3 reads CASSLQGRTTYEQYF. Written as DNA, the CDR3 is TGTGCCAGCAGTCTTCAAGGGAGGACCACCTACGAGCAGTACTTC. Supplemented by reference TRBV28 and TRBJ2-7, the full variable domain reads DVKVTQSSRYLVKRTGEKVFLECVQDMDHENMFWYRQDPGLGLRLIYFSYDVKMKEKGDIPEGYSVSREKKERFSLILESASTNQTSMYLCASSLQGRTTYEQYFGPGTRLTVT.

The V call is TRBV5-1, the J call TRBJ2-5, with 10 bases lining up with TRBD2. Germline CDR1 reads SGHRS; CDR2 reads YFSETQ. V dropped 4 bases and J dropped 5; count of bases not matched to a gene: 17. This CDR3 is 18 amino acids long. The CDR3 reads CASSHPGDSGGPEETQYF. Here the CDR3 DNA reads TGCGCCAGCAGCCACCCGGGTGATAGCGGGGGGCCGGAGGAGACCCAGTACTTC.

V gene TRBV27 combines with J gene TRBJ2-7, with 7 positions matching TRBD2. The CDR3 contains 14 residues. The germline gives CDR1 MNHEY, CDR2 SMNVEV (reference sequence). The V segment lost 6 bases and the J segment 5 bases; nucleotides outside the gene matches: 10. CDR3 in amino acids: CASSLSVTSNEQYF. The DNA of the CDR3 is TGTGCCAGCAGCCTCTCGGTGACTAGCAACGAGCAGTACTTC.

The chain combines TRBV15 with TRBJ1-4; perhaps TRBD1 as D (5 bases). With 0 bases removed from V and 2 bases from J, the gap between germline ends came to 10 bases. The germline gives CDR1 LNHNV, CDR2 YYDKDF (reference sequence). The CDR3 runs 16 residues. CDR3 sequence: CATSRDLRQTNEKLFF. CDR3 nucleotides: TGTGCCACCAGCAGAGATCTGCGACAGACTAATGAAAAACTGTTTTTT.

The V and J genes are TRBV28 and TRBJ1-1; 7 positions match TRBD1. The CDR3 is made up of 13 amino acids. Trimming removed 6 bases from V and 4 bases from J; junction bases left unmatched: 5. In germline, CDR1 is MDHEN, CDR2 SYDVKM. CDR3 nucleotide sequence: TGTGCCAGCAGCCCGACAGGGTTCACTGAAGCTTTCTTT. Encoded protein: CASSPTGFTEAFF.

V usage is TRBV12-3 or TRBV12-4 and J usage is TRBJ1-1; tentatively, D is TRBD1 (5 bases). The CDR3 loop spans 12 amino acids. Trimming took off 0 bases at V and 10 bases at J, with 9 bases between the two ends. The CDR3 bases are TGTGCCAGCAGTTTAGCCCAGGGTCGAGCTTTCTTT. Translated: CASSLAQGRAFF.

This sequence joins TRBV28 and TRBJ2-7, with D perhaps TRBD1 (6 bases). The germline V gene has CDR1 MDHEN and CDR2 SYDVKM. The CDR3 covers 13 residues. Trimming took 7 bases from V and 3 from J, leaving 13 bases between them. CDR3 region: CASTYQGNYEQYF. The CDR3 coding sequence is TGTGCCAGCACCTACCAGGGGAACTACGAGCAGTACTTC.

The chain has TRBV4-1 and TRBJ2-7; 11 nucleotides align to TRBD2. V was clipped by 2 bases and J by 3 bases; unmatched bases: 6. The CDR3 extends over 16 amino acids. CDR1 is MGHRA and CDR2 is YSYEKL in the germline V gene. The CDR3 DNA reads TGCGCCAGCAGCCAACCCGGGACTAGCGGAATCTACGAGCAGTACTTC. This translates into CASSQPGTSGIYEQYF.

The CDR3 is CASSLRDLATDTQYF. CDR3 bases: TGTGCCAGCAGCCTGAGAGACTTAGCAACAGATACGCAGTATTTT. The J gene is TRBJ2-3, the V gene TRBV5-6; D is unresolved. The germline V gene has CDR1 SGHDT and CDR2 YYEEEE. Trimming took off 4 bases at V and 3 bases at J, with 15 bases between the two ends. The CDR3 extends over 15 amino acids.

This clone is a singleton in its sample. This rearrangement joins TRBV30 to TRBJ2-1, with TRBD1 matching over 10 bases. Looked up from germline, CDR1 is GTSNPN and CDR2 is SVGIG (reference sequence). There are 15 residues in the CDR3. With V trimmed by 0 bases and J by 6 bases, 5 bases remained unmatched. Written as DNA, the CDR3 is TGTGCCTGGAGTGTGGGACAGGGGATCCCCAATGAGCAGTTCTTC. It translates to CAWSVGQGIPNEQFF.

V and J are TRBV5-1 and TRBJ2-7; 7 bases are shared with TRBD1. The CDR3 is made up of 13 amino acids. Germline CDR1 and CDR2: SGHRS and YFSETQ. After removal of 4 bases from V and 3 bases from J, the junction contained 4 bases not matched to a gene. The CDR3 spells CASSPGQYYEQYF. CDR3 DNA sequence: TGCGCCAGCAGCCCGGGACAGTACTACGAGCAGTACTTC.

The chain uses TRBV25-1 and TRBJ2-7; 9 positions agree with TRBD1. Germline V gene lookup returns CDR1 MGHDK and CDR2 SYGVNS. The CDR3 has 12 residues. V dropped 8 bases and J dropped 6; count of bases not matched to a gene: 5. The CDR3 is CASGGQGGEQYF. CDR3 coding DNA: TGTGCCAGCGGGGGACAGGGTGGCGAGCAGTACTTC.

V usage is TRBV5-1 and J usage is TRBJ1-5, with D possibly being TRBD1 (5 bases). Germline V gene lookup returns CDR1 SGHRS and CDR2 YFSETQ. CDR3 length: 15 residues. V lost 4 bases to trimming and J lost 1 base, with 12 bases between them. For the CDR3, the DNA is TGCGCCAGCAGCCCTTCGGGGGGGAGCAATCAGCCCCAGCATTTT. Encoded protein: CASSPSGGSNQPQHF.

CDR3 DNA sequence: TGTGCCAGCAGCCTCGGACAGGCCGGGATTACGCATCAGTACTTC. Translating it yields CASSLGQAGITHQYF. J is TRBJ2-7 and V is TRBV11-2; 7 bases agree with TRBD1. CDR3 length equals 15 residues. Germline CDR1 reads SGHAT; CDR2 reads FQNNGV. Trimming took 5 bases from V and 10 from J; bases not matched to a gene: 17.

The CDR3 here is CASSLAAGARTDTQYF. CDR3 bases: TGTGCCAGCAGCTTGGCGGCGGGGGCCCGCACAGATACGCAGTATTTT. The V call is TRBV5-4, the J call TRBJ2-3, with D possibly TRBD2 on 7 matching bases. This CDR3 is built from 16 residues. Germline CDR1 is SGHNT and CDR2 is YYREEE (reference sequence). Deletions cut 0 bases from V and 1 base from J, with 12 bases between.

The V and J genes are TRBV7-2 and TRBJ1-5; weak D call: TRBD1 (5 bases). Deletions cut 1 base from V and 0 bases from J, with 19 bases between. In germline, CDR1 is SGHTA, CDR2 FQGNSA. The CDR3 covers 19 residues. CDR3: CASSLVISRGLYSNQPQHF. CDR3 in DNA: TGTGCCAGCAGCTTAGTGATTTCAAGGGGTTTATATAGCAATCAGCCCCAGCATTTT.

This clone was observed a handful of times. V gene TRBV18 combines with J gene TRBJ2-7; D possibly corresponds to TRBD2 (6 bases). Looked up from germline, CDR1 is KGHSH and CDR2 is LQKENI. This CDR3 region has 14 residues. V shed 3 bases and J shed 7 bases, with 16 bases lying between them. In DNA, the CDR3 is TGTGCCAGCTCACCGGGCGGGGTATCGGGAGAGCAGTACTTC. Its translation is CASSPGGVSGEQYF.

The count of this clone is one. The chain links TRBV27 to TRBJ2-7; 7 nucleotides line up with TRBD2. After removal of 4 bases from V and 7 bases from J, the junction contained 7 bases not matched to a gene. Germline CDR1 is MNHEY and CDR2 is SMNVEV (reference sequence). CDR3 length: 13 amino acids. The CDR3 sequence is CASSYGGGGEQYF. The DNA for the CDR3 is TGTGCCAGCAGTTATGGGGGGGGAGGGGAGCAGTACTTC.

The V and J genes are TRBV3-1 (or the pseudogene TRBV3-2) and TRBJ2-5; maybe TRBD2 (7 bases). V was clipped by 4 bases and J by 2 bases, with 17 bases between them. Germline CDR1 and CDR2: LGHDT and YNNKEL (reference sequence). This CDR3 has 16 amino acids. The CDR3 is CASSPGKGGLQETQYF. The CDR3 nucleotides are TGTGCCAGCAGCCCGGGAAAGGGGGGGCTACAAGAGACCCAGTACTTC.

The chain has TRBV7-9 and TRBJ2-7; tentatively, D is TRBD2 (6 bases). Germline CDR1 and CDR2: SEHNR and FQNEAQ (reference sequence). Deletions cut 7 bases from V and 0 bases from J, with 13 bases between. This CDR3 is 14 amino acids long. CDR3 nucleotide sequence: TGTGCCAGCACCCCGGTCGGGAGCTCCTACGAGCAGTACTTC. Protein sequence: CASTPVGSSYEQYF.

CDR3 loop: CASRQGNPNTEAFF. CDR3 in DNA: TGTGCCAGCAGGCAGGGGAACCCGAACACTGAAGCTTTCTTT. The chain is built from TRBV27 and TRBJ1-1; tentative D call: TRBD1 (6 bases). Germline assignment: CDR1 MNHEY and CDR2 SMNVEV (reference sequence). Deletions cut 6 bases from V and 1 base from J, with 12 bases between. CDR3 length: 14 amino acids.